This T cell receptor (beta chain) was identified during a study of CD8 T cells in Susac syndrome. Findings and caveats of the study: It was acknowledged in the study that the number of individuals who were included in its TCR sequencing and HLA analysis was relatively small.

Random hexamers served to reverse transcribe about 0.5 to 1 ug RNA. TCRdb re-analysed the immunoSEQ multiplex PCR reads in MiXCR, keeping a single row per CDR3 protein. Counted here are about 440,000 distinct CDR3 sequences, 85% occurring once; the ten biggest clones make up under 0.15%. On this clonotype itself: Its antigen is as yet unknown.

Sequencing of TCR beta was carried out in blood CD8+ and CD4+ T cells. The multiple sclerosis control group was made up of treatment-naive patients with stable or active relapsing-remitting disease. CDR1 and CDR2 (germline): SGHVS, FQNEAQ. The CDR3 length is 16 residues. The germline V and J ends were trimmed by 2 bases and 3 bases, with 14 bases remaining between them. The sequenced material came from CD8+ T cells from PBMCs. The receptor's source is a human donor with multiple sclerosis. The chain couples TRBV7-8 to TRBJ1-3; a weak D match, TRBD1 (6 bases). CDR3 in DNA: TGTGCCAGCAGCTTAAGAGGTGCAGGGGATGGAAACACCATATATTTT. It specifies CASSLRGAGDGNTIYF.